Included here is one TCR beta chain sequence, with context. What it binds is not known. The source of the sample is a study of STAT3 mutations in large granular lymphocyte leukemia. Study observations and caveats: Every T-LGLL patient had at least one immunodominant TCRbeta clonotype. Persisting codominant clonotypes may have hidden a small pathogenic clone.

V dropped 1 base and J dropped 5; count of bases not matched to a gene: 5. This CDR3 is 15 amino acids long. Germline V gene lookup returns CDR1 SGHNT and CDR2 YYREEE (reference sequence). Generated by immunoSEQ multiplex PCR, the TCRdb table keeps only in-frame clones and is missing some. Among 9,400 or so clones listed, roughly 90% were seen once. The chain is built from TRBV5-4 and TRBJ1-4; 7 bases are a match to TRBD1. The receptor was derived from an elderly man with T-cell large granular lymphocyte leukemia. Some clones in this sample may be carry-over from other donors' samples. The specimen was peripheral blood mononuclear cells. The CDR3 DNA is TGTGCCAGCAGCTTGTTGGGACAGACGAATGAAAAACTGTTTTTT. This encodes CASSLLGQTNEKLFF. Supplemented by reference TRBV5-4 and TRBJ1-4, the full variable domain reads ETGVTQSPTHLIKTRGQQVTLRCSSQSGHNTVSWYQQALGQGPQFIFQYYREEENGRGNFPPRFSGLQFPNYSSELNVNALELDDSALYLCASSLLGQTNEKLFFGSGTQLSVL.